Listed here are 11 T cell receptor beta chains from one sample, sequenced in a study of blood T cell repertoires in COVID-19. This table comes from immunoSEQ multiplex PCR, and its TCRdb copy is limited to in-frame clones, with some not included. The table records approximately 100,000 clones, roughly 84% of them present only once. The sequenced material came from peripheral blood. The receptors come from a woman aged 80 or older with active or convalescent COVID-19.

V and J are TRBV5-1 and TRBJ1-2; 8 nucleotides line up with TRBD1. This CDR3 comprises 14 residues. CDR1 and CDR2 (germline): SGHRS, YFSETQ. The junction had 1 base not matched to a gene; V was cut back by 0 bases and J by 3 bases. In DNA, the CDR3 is TGCGCCAGCAGCTTGGGGACAGGGCACTATGGCTACACCTTC. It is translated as CASSLGTGHYGYTF.

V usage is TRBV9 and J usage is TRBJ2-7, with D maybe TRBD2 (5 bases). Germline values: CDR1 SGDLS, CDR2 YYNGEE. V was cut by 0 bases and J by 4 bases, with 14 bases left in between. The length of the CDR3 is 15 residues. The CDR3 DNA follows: TGTGCCAGCAGCGTAGGAGGTGGGAGCATGTACGAGCAGTACTTC. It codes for CASSVGGGSMYEQYF.

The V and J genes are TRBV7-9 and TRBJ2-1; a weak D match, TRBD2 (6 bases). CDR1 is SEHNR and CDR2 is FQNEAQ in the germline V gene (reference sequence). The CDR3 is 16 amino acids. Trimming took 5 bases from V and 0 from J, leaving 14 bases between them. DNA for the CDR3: TGTGCCAGCAGCCTCGTGCGGGGCCACTCCTACAATGAGCAGTTCTTC. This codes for CASSLVRGHSYNEQFF.

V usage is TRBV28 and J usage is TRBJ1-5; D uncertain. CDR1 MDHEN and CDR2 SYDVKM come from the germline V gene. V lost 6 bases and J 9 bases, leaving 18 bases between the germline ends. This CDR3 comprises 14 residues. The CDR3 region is CASSRAPGYRPQHF. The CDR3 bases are TGTGCCAGCAGCCGAGCCCCAGGATATCGGCCCCAGCATTTT.

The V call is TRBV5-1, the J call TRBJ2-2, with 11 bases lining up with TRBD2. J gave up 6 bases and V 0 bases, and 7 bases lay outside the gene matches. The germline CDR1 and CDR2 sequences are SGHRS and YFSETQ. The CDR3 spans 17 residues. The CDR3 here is CASSLEGSGRASGELFF. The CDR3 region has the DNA TGCGCCAGCAGCTTGGAAGGTAGCGGGAGGGCCTCCGGGGAGCTGTTTTTT.

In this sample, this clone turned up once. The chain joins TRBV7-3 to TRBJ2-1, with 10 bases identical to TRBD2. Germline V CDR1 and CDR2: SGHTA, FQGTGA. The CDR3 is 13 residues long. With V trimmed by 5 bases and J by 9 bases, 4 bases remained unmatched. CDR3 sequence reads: CASSPGTSVEQFF. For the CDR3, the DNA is TGTGCCAGCAGCCCGGGGACTAGCGTTGAGCAGTTCTTC.

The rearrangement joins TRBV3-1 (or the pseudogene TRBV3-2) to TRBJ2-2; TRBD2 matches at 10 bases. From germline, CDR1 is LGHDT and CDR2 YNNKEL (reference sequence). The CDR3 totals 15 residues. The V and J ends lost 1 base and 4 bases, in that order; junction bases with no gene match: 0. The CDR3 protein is CASSQVAGGTGELFF. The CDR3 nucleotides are TGTGCCAGCAGCCAAGTAGCGGGAGGCACCGGGGAGCTGTTTTTT.

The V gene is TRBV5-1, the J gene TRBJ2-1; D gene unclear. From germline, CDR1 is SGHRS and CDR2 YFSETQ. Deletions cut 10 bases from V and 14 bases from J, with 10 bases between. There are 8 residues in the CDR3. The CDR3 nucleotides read TGCGCCCCCTCCTTTGAGTTCTTC. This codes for CAPSFEFF.

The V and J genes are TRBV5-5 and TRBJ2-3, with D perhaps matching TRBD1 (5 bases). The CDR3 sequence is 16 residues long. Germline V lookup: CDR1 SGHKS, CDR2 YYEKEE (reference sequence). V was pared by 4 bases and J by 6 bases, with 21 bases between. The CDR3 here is CASSPWNRPDGDTQYF. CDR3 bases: TGTGCCAGCAGCCCGTGGAACAGGCCGGATGGGGATACGCAGTATTTT. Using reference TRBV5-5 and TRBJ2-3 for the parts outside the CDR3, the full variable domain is DAGVTQSPTHLIKTRGQQVTLRCSPISGHKSVSWYQQVLGQGPQFIFQYYEKEERGRGNFPDRFSARQFPNYSSELNVNALLLGDSALYLCASSPWNRPDGDTQYFGPGTRLTVL.

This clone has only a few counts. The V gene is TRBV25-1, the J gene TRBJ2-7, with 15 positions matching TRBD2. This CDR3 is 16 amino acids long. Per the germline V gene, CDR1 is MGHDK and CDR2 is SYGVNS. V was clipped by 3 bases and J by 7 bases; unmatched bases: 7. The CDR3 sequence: CASSDPGLAGGREQYF. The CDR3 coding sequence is TGTGCCAGCAGTGACCCGGGACTAGCGGGAGGCCGGGAGCAGTACTTC.

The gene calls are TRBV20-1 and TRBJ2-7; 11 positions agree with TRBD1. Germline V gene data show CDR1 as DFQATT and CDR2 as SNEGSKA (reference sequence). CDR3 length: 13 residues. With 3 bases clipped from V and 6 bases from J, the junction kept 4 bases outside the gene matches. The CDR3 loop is CSASRDRGSEQYF. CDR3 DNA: TGCAGTGCTAGTAGGGACAGGGGGAGCGAGCAGTACTTC.